The next 6 T cell receptor beta chains were all read from a single sample in a study of cytomegalovirus exposure and HLA in healthy donors. The PCR used 60 Vbeta and 13 Jbeta primers. Profiled with immunoSEQ multiplex PCR; TCRdb holds only in-frame clones, not every one. Of around 140,000 clones listed, about 72% were seen once; the top ten hold 1.4% to 1.5%. The sequenced sample was PBMCs. Receptor source: a female donor in good health and CMV-seronegative.

The chain recombines TRBV7-3 with TRBJ2-3; the D gene is possibly TRBD2 (6 bases). V dropped 3 bases and J dropped 2 bases, with 15 bases sitting between them. CDR3 length equals 16 residues. CDR1 and CDR2 from the germline V gene are SGHTA and FQGTGA. Here the CDR3 DNA reads TGTGCCAGCAGCTTTTACGTGGGAGGCCTCACAGATACGCAGTATTTT. Translation gives CASSFYVGGLTDTQYF.

This clone was counted only a few times. This chain joins TRBV28 and TRBJ1-1; D might be TRBD1 (6 bases). V was pared by 5 bases and J by 7 bases, with 20 bases between. The CDR3 consists of 15 residues. CDR1 is MDHEN and CDR2 is SYDVKM in the germline V gene. The CDR3 DNA is TGTGCCAGCAGTGGTCACAGGGCGGAAGATTTTGAAGCTTTCTTT. It encodes CASSGHRAEDFEAFF.

The genes are TRBV7-3 and TRBJ2-1; tentative D call: TRBD1 (5 bases). V lost 2 bases and J 10 bases, leaving 12 bases between the germline ends. The CDR3 length is 13 residues. Germline V lookup: CDR1 SGHTA, CDR2 FQGTGA. In DNA form, the CDR3 reads TGTGCCAGCAGCTTACAGGGCCAGGACGAGCAGTTCTTC. Its translation is CASSLQGQDEQFF. Full variable domain (outside the CDR3, taken from reference TRBV7-3 and TRBJ2-1): GAGVSQTPSNKVTEKGKYVELRCDPISGHTALYWYRQSLGQGPEFLIYFQGTGAADDSGLPNDRFFAVRPEGSVSTLKIQRTERGDSAVYLCASSLQGQDEQFFGPGTRLTVL.

V gene TRBV28 combines with J gene TRBJ1-2; 7 bases are a match to TRBD1. Losses at the gene ends were 4 bases for V and 4 bases for J; bases not matched to a gene: 9. Germline V gene lookup returns CDR1 MDHEN and CDR2 SYDVKM. The CDR3 has 15 residues. The CDR3 here is CASSSARGRGYGYTF. In nucleotides, the CDR3 is TGTGCCAGCAGTTCAGCAAGGGGGCGCGGCTATGGCTACACCTTC.

The chain carries TRBV6-5 and TRBJ2-1, with 10 bases fitting TRBD2. The V segment lost 2 bases and the J segment 4 bases; nucleotides outside the gene matches: 5. The CDR3 length is 16 residues. Germline V gene lookup returns CDR1 MNHEY and CDR2 SVGAGI. The CDR3 loop reads CASSYRSLAGYNEQFF. The CDR3 nucleotides read TGTGCCAGCAGTTACCGTTCACTAGCGGGATACAATGAGCAGTTCTTC.

The chain carries TRBV7-9 and TRBJ2-5; TRBD2 matches 8 bases. CDR3 length: 17 amino acids. Germline values: CDR1 SEHNR, CDR2 FQNEAQ (reference sequence). The ends lost 3 bases at V and 5 bases at J; junction bases unmatched: 14. DNA of the CDR3: TGTGCCAGCAGCTTCGGGGGTCACCGGGAGGGCCGGGAGACCCAGTACTTC. It encodes CASSFGGHREGRETQYF.